This TCR beta chain is from a study of blood T cells in healthy people across ages. This clonotype was detected only a few times. Trimming removed 5 bases from V and 6 bases from J; junction bases left unmatched: 9. CDR3 length: 15 residues. A second 7 to 11 cycle PCR used barcoded and J-beta primers. Using its own MiXCR run on the 5' RACE reads, TCRdb lists one record per CDR3 protein. The table includes some 750,000 distinct CDR3 sequences, about a fifth detected once. The source of this sequence is a man aged 65 to 85 in good health. This chain links TRBV12-3 or TRBV12-4 with TRBJ2-3; the match to TRBD2 covers 9 bases. The specimen sequenced was blood. The CDR3 reads CASSPWGGGADTQYF. For the CDR3, the DNA is TGTGCCAGCAGTCCCTGGGGCGGGGGGGCTGATACGCAGTATTTT.